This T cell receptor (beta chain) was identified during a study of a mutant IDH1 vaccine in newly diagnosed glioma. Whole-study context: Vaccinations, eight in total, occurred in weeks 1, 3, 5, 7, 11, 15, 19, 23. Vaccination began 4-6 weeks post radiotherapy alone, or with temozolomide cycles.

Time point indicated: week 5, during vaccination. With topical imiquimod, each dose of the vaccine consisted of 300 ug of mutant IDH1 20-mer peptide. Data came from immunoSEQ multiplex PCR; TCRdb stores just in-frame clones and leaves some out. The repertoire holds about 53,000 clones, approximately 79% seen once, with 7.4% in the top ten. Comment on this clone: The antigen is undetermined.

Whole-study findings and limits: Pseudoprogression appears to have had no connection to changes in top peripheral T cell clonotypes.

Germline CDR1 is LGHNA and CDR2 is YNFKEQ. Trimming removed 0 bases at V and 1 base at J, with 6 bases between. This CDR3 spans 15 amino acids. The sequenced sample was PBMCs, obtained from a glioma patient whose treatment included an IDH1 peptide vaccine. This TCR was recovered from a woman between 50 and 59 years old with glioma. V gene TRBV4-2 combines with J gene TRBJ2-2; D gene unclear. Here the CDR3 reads CASSQDTQNTGELFF. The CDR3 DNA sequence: TGTGCCAGCAGCCAAGATACTCAGAACACCGGGGAGCTGTTTTTT.